A single sample gave rise to the 15 T cell receptor beta chains below, sequenced in a study of blood T cells in healthy people across ages. PCR was performed a second time for about 6 to 12 cycles using a sample-barcoded 5' primer and a J-beta primer mix. TCRdb re-analysed the 5' RACE reads in MiXCR, keeping a single row per CDR3 protein. The table includes 1,500,000 or so distinct CDR3 sequences, approximately 59% detected once. Sequencing input: blood. Receptors originate from a man aged 18 to 29 in good health.

The chain combines TRBV4-1 with TRBJ2-7; no clear D gene. V gave up 0 bases and J gave up 6 bases, with 15 bases separating them. The CDR3 runs to 15 residues. The germline V gene encodes CDR1 MGHRA and CDR2 YSYEKL. CDR3 sequence: CASSQERSLETEQYF. The CDR3 DNA is TGCGCCAGCAGCCAAGAGAGGTCTTTGGAGACCGAGCAGTACTTC.

The J gene is TRBJ2-3, the V gene TRBV29-1; D not certain. The CDR3 extends over 11 amino acids. CDR1 is SQVTM and CDR2 is ANQGSEA in the germline V gene. Between the trimmed V and J ends, which lost 4 bases and 5 bases, there was a span of 7 bases. CDR3 loop: CSVAPRDTQYF. CDR3 nucleotides: TGCAGCGTTGCCCCCCGAGATACGCAGTATTTT.

The sample holds a few counts of this clonotype. J is TRBJ1-2 and V is TRBV7-6; D unclear. The CDR3 length is 13 residues. The germline CDR1 and CDR2 sequences are SGHVS and FNYEAQ. V lost 3 bases and J 7 bases, leaving 12 bases between the germline ends. The DNA for the CDR3 is TGTGCCAGCAGCTTGCCCTCCCGGGGTGGCTACACCTTC. Protein sequence: CASSLPSRGGYTF.

Regarding this clonotype: At one of its ends the junction is not consistent with the germline gene, which may arise from a read error. This CDR3 is CSAHGTPSYNKQFF. In nucleotides, the CDR3 is TGCAGCGCCCACGGGACACCCTCCTACAATAAGCAGTTCTTC. The rearrangement joins TRBV29-1 to TRBJ2-1; maybe TRBD1 (6 bases). CDR1 is SQVTM and CDR2 is ANQGSEA in the germline V gene. There are 14 residues in the CDR3.

The rearrangement links TRBV5-1 to TRBJ2-1; TRBD1 is a possible D gene (5 bases). This CDR3 is 12 amino acids long. Germline V gene data show CDR1 as SGHRS and CDR2 as YFSETQ. V lost 0 bases, J lost 9 bases, and 7 bases lay in between. The CDR3 region is CASSLGQPEQFF. Here the CDR3 DNA reads TGCGCCAGCAGCTTGGGACAGCCTGAGCAGTTCTTC.

The V gene is TRBV29-1, the J gene TRBJ2-7; D is ambiguous. The CDR3 is 12 residues long. Trimming shortened V by 5 bases and J by 1 base, and 9 bases separated the two germline ends. Germline CDR1 is SQVTM and CDR2 is ANQGSEA. The CDR3 spells CSVLLGSYEQYF. CDR3 nucleotide sequence: TGCAGCGTTCTTTTGGGGTCCTACGAGCAGTACTTC.

V and J are TRBV15 and TRBJ2-1; D is perhaps TRBD2 (5 bases). CDR1 and CDR2 from the germline V gene are LNHNV and YYDKDF (reference sequence). CDR3 length: 14 residues. The ends were cut back, 7 bases at V and 1 base at J, with 11 bases in the middle. Here the CDR3 DNA reads TGTGCCACCACAACGGGGTCTTCCTACAATGAGCAGTTCTTC. It codes for CATTTGSSYNEQFF.

The rearrangement joins TRBV12-3 or TRBV12-4 to TRBJ2-5; maybe TRBD1 (7 bases). The V and J ends lost 0 bases and 3 bases respectively, with 11 bases between them. The CDR3 has 15 residues. CDR3 sequence: CASSLAEGAEETQYF. CDR3 nucleotides: TGTGCCAGCAGTTTAGCGGAGGGGGCGGAAGAGACCCAGTACTTC.

V usage is TRBV20-1 and J usage is TRBJ2-7, with D uncertain. CDR1 and CDR2 (germline): DFQATT, SNEGSKA (reference sequence). V was shortened by 0 bases and J by 2 bases, with 11 bases between the two germline ends. This CDR3 spans 14 amino acids. This chain's CDR3 is CSARDPRATYEQYF. In nucleotides, the CDR3 is TGCAGTGCTAGAGATCCCCGGGCCACCTACGAGCAGTACTTC.

This sequence joins TRBV4-1 and TRBJ2-7; 9 bases are a match to TRBD2. Germline values: CDR1 MGHRA, CDR2 YSYEKL. The CDR3 contains 15 residues. J lost 3 bases, V lost 1 base, and 4 bases had no gene match. Here the CDR3 DNA reads TGCGCCAGCAGCCAAGCTAGCGGGGCAAACTACGAGCAGTACTTC. Protein product: CASSQASGANYEQYF.

The chain is built from TRBV28 and TRBJ2-7, with 8 bases that match TRBD1. Germline V lookup: CDR1 MDHEN, CDR2 SYDVKM. The junction had 12 bases not matched to a gene; V was cut back by 6 bases and J by 2 bases. This CDR3 comprises 16 residues. CDR3: CASREAGGAAPYEQYF. The CDR3 bases are TGTGCCAGCAGAGAGGCAGGGGGCGCGGCGCCCTACGAGCAGTACTTC.

V gene TRBV5-6 combines with J gene TRBJ2-4; 7 nucleotides line up with TRBD1. The J call is in doubt because the DNA end fits TRBJ2-5 better. CDR1 and CDR2 (germline): SGHDT, YYEEEE. This CDR3 is 17 amino acids long. The CDR3 DNA reads TGTGCCAGCGGCTACCCAAGAAGGGGGCCTACTGAAGAGACCCAGTACTTC. Translated, it gives CASGYPRRGPTEETQYF.

The chain couples TRBV4-1 to TRBJ2-1; the D call may be TRBD1 or TRBD2 (5 bases each). V lost 0 bases, J lost 0 bases, and 15 bases lay in between. Germline CDR1 is MGHRA and CDR2 is YSYEKL. This CDR3 contains 18 residues. CDR3 sequence reads: CASSQERDAASSYNEQFF. The CDR3 nucleotides read TGCGCCAGCAGCCAAGAAAGGGACGCGGCCAGCTCCTACAATGAGCAGTTCTTC.

The genes are TRBV27 and TRBJ1-2, with 9 positions matching TRBD1. Germline V gene lookup returns CDR1 MNHEY and CDR2 SMNVEV (reference sequence). V lost 4 bases, J lost 6 bases, and 9 bases stayed unmatched. CDR3 size: 15 residues. CDR3 in amino acids: CASSSLQGAVDGYTF. CDR3 nucleotide sequence: TGTGCCAGCAGTTCTTTACAGGGGGCGGTTGATGGCTACACCTTC.

To note about this clonotype: One junction end disagrees with the germline gene, perhaps due to a read error. V gene TRBV7-7 combines with J gene TRBJ2-5, with D perhaps TRBD1 (6 bases). The germline V gene has CDR1 SSHAT and CDR2 FNYEAQ (reference sequence). CDR3 size: 16 residues. Here the CDR3 DNA reads TGTGCTAGCAGCCCCGGGCGGCAGGCAGGGGAAGAGACCCAGTACTTC. Residues: CASSPGRQAGEETQYF.